A single sample gave rise to the 17 T cell receptor beta chains below, sequenced in a study of T cells in localized non-small cell lung cancer. Profiling relied on immunoSEQ multiplex PCR, and the TCRdb table lists in-frame clones only, not all of them. The sample records about 82,000 clones, over 60% being singletons. Specimen: PBMCs, collected before any cancer treatment. The receptors were sampled from a man aged 40 to 69 with stage II squamous cell lung carcinoma.

The genes are TRBV25-1 and TRBJ2-1, with a weak D call TRBD1 (6 bases). The CDR3 runs 14 residues. Germline V gene sequence: CDR1 MGHDK, CDR2 SYGVNS. V lost 6 bases to trimming and J lost 4 bases, with 13 bases between them. Here the CDR3 DNA reads TGTGCCAGCAGCACAGGGTCCTTATACAATGAGCAGTTCTTC. This gives the protein CASSTGSLYNEQFF.

The chain couples TRBV7-2 to TRBJ2-1, with 10 bases matching TRBD2. Germline assignment: CDR1 SGHTA and CDR2 FQGNSA. The CDR3 is made up of 15 amino acids. Losses at the gene ends were 5 bases for V and 4 bases for J; bases not matched to a gene: 5. CDR3 sequence (DNA): TGTGCCAGCAGCCCCCAGCGGGGGGGTTACAATGAGCAGTTCTTC. Its translation: CASSPQRGGYNEQFF.

This clone was detected a few times. J is TRBJ1-3 and V is TRBV6-1; 7 positions match TRBD1. CDR1 and CDR2 from the germline V gene are MNHNS and SASEGT. Germline trimming cut 3 bases from V and 0 bases from J; bases unmatched to any gene: 5. This CDR3 contains 16 residues. The CDR3 region has the DNA TGTGCCAGCAGTGAGGGGACAGCATACTCTGGAAACACCATATATTTT. Translation: CASSEGTAYSGNTIYF.

The chain links TRBV19 to TRBJ1-4; no clear D gene. Trimming stripped 5 bases from V and 0 bases from J, with 10 bases between. The CDR3 is 15 residues long. The V gene's germline CDR1 is LNHDA and CDR2 SQIVND (reference sequence). The CDR3 region has the DNA TGTGCCAGTAGTGCCCACACAGCAACTAATGAAAAACTGTTTTTT. This sequence encodes CASSAHTATNEKLFF.

J is TRBJ2-7 and V is TRBV4-2; D possibly corresponds to TRBD1 (5 bases). The germline V gene has CDR1 LGHNA and CDR2 YNFKEQ. The CDR3 is 13 residues long. V lost 1 base and J 3 bases, leaving 7 bases between the germline ends. The CDR3 loop reads CASSQGGRYEQYF. The CDR3 DNA follows: TGTGCCAGCAGCCAAGGGGGCCGCTACGAGCAGTACTTC.

The V and J genes are TRBV10-2 and TRBJ2-1; no clear D. The V gene's germline CDR1 is WSHSY and CDR2 SAAADI. Trimming left V 0 bases short and J 0 bases short, with 9 bases between. The CDR3 consists of 16 residues. The CDR3 is CASSESNRRSYNEQFF. CDR3 DNA: TGCGCCAGCAGTGAGTCGAACCGGCGCTCCTACAATGAGCAGTTCTTC.

The rearrangement joins TRBV15 to TRBJ2-7, with no clear D. CDR1 is LNHNV and CDR2 is YYDKDF in the germline V gene (reference sequence). This CDR3 comprises 17 residues. Trimming cost V 0 bases and J 7 bases, with 22 bases left between them. The CDR3 DNA is TGTGCCACCAGCAGAGATAGGCGGTCCTCTAACAAGAGGGAGCAGTACTTC. It is translated as CATSRDRRSSNKREQYF.

This chain connects TRBV27 to TRBJ1-5; 9 bases are shared with TRBD1. V lost 6 bases and J lost 2; bases outside the gene matches: 8. This CDR3 region has 16 residues. Germline values: CDR1 MNHEY, CDR2 SMNVEV (reference sequence). CDR3 sequence reads: CASRTTGGGGNQPQHF. The CDR3 DNA reads as TGTGCCAGCAGAACTACAGGGGGCGGGGGCAATCAGCCCCAGCATTTT.

The chain combines TRBV28 with TRBJ1-5; 7 bases line up with TRBD1. Germline-derived CDR1 and CDR2 are MDHEN and SYDVKM. Trimming at V came to 2 bases and at J to 6 bases, leaving 7 bases not matched to a gene. The length of the CDR3 is 15 residues. CDR3 in DNA: TGTGCCAGCAGTTTACCGACAGGGATAGGTCAGCCCCAGCATTTT. Amino acid sequence: CASSLPTGIGQPQHF. Supplemented by reference TRBV28 and TRBJ1-5, the full variable domain reads DVKVTQSSRYLVKRTGEKVFLECVQDMDHENMFWYRQDPGLGLRLIYFSYDVKMKEKGDIPEGYSVSREKKERFSLILESASTNQTSMYLCASSLPTGIGQPQHFGDGTRLSIL.

The rearrangement uses TRBV6-5 and TRBJ2-5; D is possibly TRBD1 (5 bases). Per germline, CDR1 MNHEY and CDR2 SVGAGI. This CDR3 has 15 amino acids. V lost 0 bases and J 4 bases, leaving 12 bases between the germline ends. The CDR3: CASSYSRRGSETQYF. The CDR3 region has the DNA TGTGCCAGCAGTTACTCAAGAAGGGGTTCAGAGACCCAGTACTTC.

The chain employs TRBV28 and TRBJ1-2; D unresolved. V shed 4 bases and J shed 7 bases, with 7 bases lying between them. The CDR3 runs 11 residues. In germline, CDR1 is MDHEN, CDR2 SYDVKM. The CDR3 region is CASSSFLGYTF. Written as DNA, the CDR3 is TGTGCCAGCAGTTCCTTCCTTGGCTACACCTTC.

This chain connects TRBV18 to TRBJ1-2, with TRBD1 matching 8 bases. The germline gives CDR1 KGHSH, CDR2 LQKENI. The CDR3 has 13 amino acids. J gave up 6 bases and V 4 bases, and 4 bases lay outside the gene matches. The CDR3 region is CASSQLTGDGYTF. Here the CDR3 DNA reads TGTGCCAGCTCACAGCTGACAGGGGATGGCTACACCTTC.

The J gene is TRBJ2-7, the V gene TRBV13; unclear D gene. Trimming removed 8 bases from V and 4 bases from J, with 12 bases in between. Per the germline V gene, CDR1 is PRHDT and CDR2 is FYEKMQ (reference sequence). The CDR3 runs 12 residues. Here the CDR3 reads CASGRTSYEQYF. In DNA form, the CDR3 reads TGTGCCAGCGGCAGGACCTCTTACGAGCAGTACTTC.

This chain joins TRBV18 and TRBJ2-7, with a possible D match to TRBD2 (6 bases). Germline-derived CDR1 and CDR2 are KGHSH and LQKENI. V shed 3 bases and J shed 4 bases, with 7 bases lying between them. This CDR3 has 12 amino acids. CDR3 loop: CASSPEGYEQYF. The CDR3 bases are TGTGCCAGCTCACCGGAGGGGTACGAGCAGTACTTC.

V and J are TRBV7-2 and TRBJ1-5, with a weak D call TRBD1 (5 bases). The germline V and J ends were trimmed by 1 base and 7 bases, with 14 bases remaining between them. Germline assignment: CDR1 SGHTA and CDR2 FQGNSA. CDR3 length equals 15 residues. This CDR3 is CASSLGQSGSQPQHF. DNA for the CDR3: TGTGCCAGCAGCTTAGGTCAGTCAGGGAGCCAGCCCCAGCATTTT.

This chain uses TRBV10-3 with TRBJ2-5; D is ambiguous. Per the germline V gene, CDR1 is ENHRY and CDR2 is SYGVKD. The V end lost 5 bases, the J end lost 5 bases, and 12 bases lay between the germline ends. The CDR3 has 13 residues. This CDR3 is CAISPDAWETQYF. The CDR3, as DNA: TGTGCCATCAGTCCTGATGCCTGGGAGACCCAGTACTTC.

This sequence joins TRBV27 and TRBJ2-3, with unresolved D. This CDR3 is 13 amino acids long. V shed 3 bases and J shed 2 bases, with 6 bases lying between them. Per the germline V gene, CDR1 is MNHEY and CDR2 is SMNVEV (reference sequence). The CDR3 loop is CASSFGDTDTQYF. CDR3 coding DNA: TGTGCCAGCAGTTTTGGGGACACAGATACGCAGTATTTT.